The T cell receptor beta chain described here comes from a study of T-cell reconstitution after alpha-beta-depleted transplantation in children. Study-wide results and caveats: When one year had passed after transplant, most T-cell counts and diversity came from newly produced T cells. The origin of high day-60 TCRbeta diversity in some patients lay in surviving recipient T cells and thymic progenitors. Several hundred expanded graft clones reportedly supplied alpha-beta T cells about two months after transplant.

Of note for this clonotype: The target antigen is unknown.

There are 17 residues in the CDR3. Germline V gene sequence: CDR1 SNHLY, CDR2 FYNNEI. V shed 1 base and J 0 bases; nucleotides not matched to a gene: 4. TCRbeta library construction was performed incorporating unique molecular identifiers. Via MiXCR, TCRdb re-called the PCR reads, giving one row per CDR3 protein. The sample yields some 600,000 distinct CDR3 sequences, 10% to 15% seen once. The sequence derives from a male patient under 18 who had a stem cell transplant for acute myeloid leukemia, so the T cells may come from the graft donor. The starting material was PBMCs, mostly from graft donor cells, obtained 360 days after TCRalphabeta/CD19-depleted stem cell transplant. This chain joins TRBV2 and TRBJ2-3; 10 nucleotides align to TRBD2. The CDR3 nucleotides are TGTGCCAGCAGTGAAGTCAGCGGGAGGGAGAGCACAGATACGCAGTATTTT. It codes for CASSEVSGRESTDTQYF.